The present entry profiles one T cell receptor beta chain with its context. This clonotype was seen repeatedly, ten times or more. Its antigen is currently not known. No base quality values were provided; no much bigger clone lies one nucleotide off. Deletion took 5 bases off V and 12 bases off J, with a span of 16 bases between the germline ends. Counted from cysteine to phenylalanine, this CDR3 has 12 amino acids. Only the CDR3 portion is preserved as DNA: 36 bases, with reading frame beginning at the first base. Reading the germline V gene gives CDR1 SGHTA and CDR2 FQGNSA. The library was obtained by 5' RACE. Sequenced using an Illumina HiSeq 2500. A second PCR of about 6 to 12 cycles was performed with a sample-barcoded 5' primer and a J-beta primer mix. A template-switch 5' adaptor carrying 12 random nucleotides introduced a unique molecular identifier onto each TCR beta cDNA molecule. At least 2.5 million CDR3-containing paired-end reads were obtained from each sample. All of the RNA was converted into first-strand cDNA using the Mint cDNA synthesis kit, with a TRBC-specific oligonucleotide serving as the primer. Following uracil-DNA glycosylase treatment, all cDNA underwent a first 18-cycle PCR with the universal primers M1SS and BC2_uni_R. In the original analysis: Each sample was normalized by randomly selecting 1 million high-quality reads, each carrying a distinct molecular identifier. Reads sharing molecular identifiers were discarded rather than binned into consensus sequences. CDR3 identification, clonotype clustering and error correction used MiTCR with a Q25 quality threshold and the strictest error-elimination algorithm. A nonparametric unseen species model with Euler transformation was used to estimate a lower bound on total TCR beta diversity. In-frame beta chains were kept once TCRdb had trimmed the public reads at Q25 with fastp and called clones with MiXCR. Rows with a matching CDR3 protein are joined into one entry that keeps the most common DNA and genes. The V and J calls come from TCRdb's annotation, not from the publication. Present in this sample are 650,000 to 1,000,000 distinct CDR3 sequences, 30% to 45% of which were seen just once. The ten largest clones take up 13% of the sample.

The data were obtained in a study of blood T cells in healthy people across ages (dated by TCRdb to 2015 to 2017). Turning to the overall study: In model experiments, template switching captured roughly one uniquely barcoded TCR beta cDNA molecule for every two T cells. For two donors (one aged 18 to 29 and one aged 80 or older), the study analyzed two additional independent replicas of 1 million unique cDNA reads from the same blood draw. Age-related changes in TCR beta repertoire diversity were measured in the study by deep sequencing normalized with unique cDNA molecular identifiers. To avoid experimental bias, donors of different ages were spread randomly across the sequencing lanes. Four age groups were formed from the donors: young (average approximately 15 years), middle-aged (approximately 40), aged (roughly 59) and long-lived (82). Summary of the overall study and its limitations: Estimates of total diversity based on one million sequenced T cells were considered lower bounds and underestimates. As age increased, observed TCR beta diversity per million T cells dropped in a roughly linear way, and a significant reduction was already evident by age about 36. The long-lived group showed more naive CD4+ T cells, fewer expanded clones and increased TCR diversity than the aged group, suggesting age selection. Conclusive comparison of naive and antigen-experienced compartments was prevented by the profiling of bulk unsorted PBMCs. A strong correlation was found between observed TCR beta diversity and the percentage of naive T cells measured by flow cytometry. The CMV infection status of donors was not known, potentially confounding age-related changes in expanded clonotypes.

The donors were 40 or so Caucasian individuals from Russia, aged 6 to 90 years, who were systemically healthy. Ten milliliters of peripheral blood were drawn from each donor into EDTA-treated Vacutainer tubes. Ficoll-Paque density-gradient centrifugation was used to isolate PBMCs, with at least 6.5 million obtained per sample. Trizol reagent was used to extract total RNA from PBMCs, with at least 6 micrograms per sample. Naive CD45RAhigh/CD27high T cell percentages were measured by flow cytometry on a PBMC aliquot from every donor. The sequence is built from TRBV7-2 and TRBJ2-5; a tentative D match to TRBD1 spans 8 bases. This TCR was recovered from a man between 18 and 35 years old in good health. Sequences were obtained from blood. In nucleotides, the sequence is TGTGCCAGCAGCCCGGGGGGACAGGAAAAGTACTTC. This sequence encodes CASSPGGQEKYF.